These 8 T cell receptor beta chains came from one sample sequenced in a study of molecular identifiers for immune sequencing clone quantification (dated 2018 in TCRdb). Library preparation employed PCR. Instrument on record: NextSeq 500. Clones were called with MiXCR by TCRdb after fastp trimmed the public reads at Q25, and only in-frame beta chains were retained. Records with the same CDR3 protein are collapsed into one entry carrying the most frequent genes and DNA. The sample table records approximately 630,000 distinct CDR3 sequences; over 25% of these occur just once. The ten largest clones add up to about 0.84% of the sample. The sequenced sample was naive CD8+ T cells from blood, with Jurkat cell RNA spiked in. This sample's cell subset or site label indicates: FACS-sorted CD8+CD4-CCR7+CD45RA+ naive T cells. Receptor source: a human donor in good health. Some libraries in this study had Jurkat cell RNA spiked in.

The chain employs TRBV28 and TRBJ2-7, with TRBD2 matching 9 bases. Germline V gene lookup returns CDR1 MDHEN and CDR2 SYDVKM. Germline trimming cut 6 bases from V and 3 bases from J; bases unmatched to any gene: 9. This CDR3 region has 15 residues. CDR3 sequence (DNA): TGTGCCAGCAGCCTCTTCAGACTAGCGGACTACGAGCAGTACTTC. Its protein is CASSLFRLADYEQYF.

This rearrangement joins TRBV20-1 to TRBJ2-1; 10 bases agree with TRBD2. Germline lookup yields CDR1 DFQATT and CDR2 SNEGSKA (reference sequence). V lost 0 bases, J lost 6 bases, and 8 bases stayed unmatched. This CDR3 has 16 residues. The CDR3 loop reads CSARDFSGRPSNEQFF. CDR3 in DNA: TGCAGTGCTAGAGATTTTAGCGGGAGGCCCTCCAATGAGCAGTTCTTC.

This clonotype was counted at least ten times. The chain uses TRBV2 and TRBJ1-5, with D unclear. Trimming stripped 8 bases from V and 5 bases from J, with 19 bases between. The CDR3 spans 15 residues. In germline, CDR1 is SNHLY, CDR2 FYNNEI. The CDR3 nucleotides are TGTGCCAGCCAACTTTACGGGAGGGAGGATCAGCCCCAGCATTTT. This translates into CASQLYGREDQPQHF. Looking up the rest from reference TRBV2 and TRBJ1-5 gives the full variable domain: EPEVTQTPSHQVTQMGQEVILRCVPISNHLYFYWYRQILGQKVEFLVSFYNNEISEKSEIFDDQFSVERPDGSNFTLKIRSTKLEDSAMYFCASQLYGREDQPQHFGDGTRLSIL.

As concerns this clonotype: A much larger clone differs from this one at a single base, so this may be a read error. V is TRBV7-9 and J is TRBJ2-1, with 11 bases lining up with TRBD2. The CDR3 covers 15 residues. Looked up from germline, CDR1 is SEHNR and CDR2 is FQNEAQ (reference sequence). CDR3 nucleotides: TGTACCAGCAGCTTAGTGGGACTAGCGGACAATGAGCAGTTCTTC. It specifies CTSSLVGLADNEQFF.

The table lists this clonotype with many counts. The J gene is TRBJ1-2, the V gene TRBV29-1, with a tentative D call TRBD1 (6 bases). CDR1 and CDR2 from the germline V gene are SQVTM and ANQGSEA. The CDR3 covers 16 residues. V was trimmed by 1 base and J by 3 bases, leaving 18 bases between them. The CDR3 spells CSVEVVGDRKYYGYTF. DNA of the CDR3: TGCAGCGTTGAAGTCGTAGGAGACAGGAAGTACTATGGCTACACCTTC.

The chain is built from TRBV6-2 or TRBV6-3 and TRBJ1-1; 8 bases match TRBD1. Germline V gives CDR1 MNHEY, CDR2 SVGEGT. The CDR3 has 15 amino acids. V dropped 8 bases and J dropped 5; count of bases not matched to a gene: 13. The DNA of the CDR3 is TGTGCCAGCTCTCTGGCGACAGGGGTGCGGACTGAAGCTTTCTTT. Its translation is CASSLATGVRTEAFF.

The chain recombines TRBV6-5 with TRBJ1-3; 7 bases are a match to TRBD1. CDR1 is MNHEY and CDR2 is SVGAGI in the germline V gene. The CDR3 runs to 15 residues. V shed 0 bases and J 4 bases; nucleotides not matched to a gene: 3. The DNA for the CDR3 is TGTGCCAGCAGTTACTCGACAGGGCCCGGAAACACCATATATTTT. It yields the protein CASSYSTGPGNTIYF.

This clonotype was detected many times. V gene TRBV28 combines with J gene TRBJ2-3, with D perhaps TRBD1 (5 bases). Trimming took off 5 bases at V and 0 bases at J, with 9 bases between the two ends. The CDR3 loop spans 14 amino acids. Germline CDR1 reads MDHEN; CDR2 reads SYDVKM. CDR3 amino acids: CASSGDSSTDTQYF. The CDR3 bases are TGTGCCAGCAGTGGAGACAGTAGCACAGATACGCAGTATTTT.